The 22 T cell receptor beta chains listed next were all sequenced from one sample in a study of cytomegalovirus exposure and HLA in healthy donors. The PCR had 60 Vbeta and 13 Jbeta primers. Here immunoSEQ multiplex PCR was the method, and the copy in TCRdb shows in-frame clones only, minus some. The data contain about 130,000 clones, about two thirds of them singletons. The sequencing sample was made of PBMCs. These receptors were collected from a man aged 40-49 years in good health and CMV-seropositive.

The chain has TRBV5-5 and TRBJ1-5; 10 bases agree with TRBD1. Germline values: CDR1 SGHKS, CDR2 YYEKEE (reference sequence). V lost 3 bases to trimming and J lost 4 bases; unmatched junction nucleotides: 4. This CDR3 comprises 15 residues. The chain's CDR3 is CASSSGTGDNQPQHF. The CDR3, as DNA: TGTGCCAGCAGCTCAGGGACAGGGGATAATCAGCCCCAGCATTTT.

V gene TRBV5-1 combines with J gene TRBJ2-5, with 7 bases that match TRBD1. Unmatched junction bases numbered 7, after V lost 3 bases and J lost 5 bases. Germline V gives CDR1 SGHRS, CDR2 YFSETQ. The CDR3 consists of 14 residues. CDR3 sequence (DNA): TGCGCCAGCAGCTCCCGGACAGGCGGGGAGACCCAGTACTTC. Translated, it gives CASSSRTGGETQYF.

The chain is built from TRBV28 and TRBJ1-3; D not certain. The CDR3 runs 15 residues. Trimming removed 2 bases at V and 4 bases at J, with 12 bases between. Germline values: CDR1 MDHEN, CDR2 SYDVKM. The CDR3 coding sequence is TGTGCCAGCAGTTTAGATGAGGGTTTGGGAAACACCATATATTTT. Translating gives CASSLDEGLGNTIYF.

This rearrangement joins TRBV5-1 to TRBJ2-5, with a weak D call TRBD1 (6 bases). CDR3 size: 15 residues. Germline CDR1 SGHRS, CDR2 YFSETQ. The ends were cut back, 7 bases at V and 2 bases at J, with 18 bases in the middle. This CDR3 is CASFRAQGSQETQYF. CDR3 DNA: TGCGCCAGCTTCCGAGCACAGGGATCGCAAGAGACCCAGTACTTC.

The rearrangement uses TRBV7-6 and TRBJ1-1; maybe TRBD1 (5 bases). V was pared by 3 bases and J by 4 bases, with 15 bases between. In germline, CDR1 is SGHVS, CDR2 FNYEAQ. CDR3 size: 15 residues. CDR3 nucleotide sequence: TGTGCCAGCAGCTTGGACGGGACTCGGGGCACTGAAGCTTTCTTT. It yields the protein CASSLDGTRGTEAFF.

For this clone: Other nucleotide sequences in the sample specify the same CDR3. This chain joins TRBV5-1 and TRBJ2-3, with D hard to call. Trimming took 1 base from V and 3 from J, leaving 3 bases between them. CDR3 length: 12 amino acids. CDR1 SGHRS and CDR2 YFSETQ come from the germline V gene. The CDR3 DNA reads TGCGCCAGCAGCTTGACAACAGATACGCAGTATTTT. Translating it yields CASSLTTDTQYF. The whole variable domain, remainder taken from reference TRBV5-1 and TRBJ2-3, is KAGVTQTPRYLIKTRGQQVTLSCSPISGHRSVSWYQQTPGQGLQFLFEYFSETQRNKGNFPGRFSGRQFSNSRSEMNVSTLELGDSALYLCASSLTTDTQYFGPGTRLTVL.

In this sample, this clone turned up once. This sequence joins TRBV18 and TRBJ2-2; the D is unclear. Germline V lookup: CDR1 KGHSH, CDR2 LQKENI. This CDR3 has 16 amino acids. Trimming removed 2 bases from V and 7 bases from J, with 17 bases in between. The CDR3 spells CASSPSFAVYGGELFF. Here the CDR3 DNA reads TGTGCCAGCTCACCAAGCTTCGCTGTGTATGGCGGGGAGCTGTTTTTT.

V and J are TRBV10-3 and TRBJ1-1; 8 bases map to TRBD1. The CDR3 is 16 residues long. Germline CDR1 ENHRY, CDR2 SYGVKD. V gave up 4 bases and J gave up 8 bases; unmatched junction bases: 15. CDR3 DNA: TGTGCCATCAGTGCCCTTATTGGCCAGGGGGCGAGGGAAGCTTTCTTT. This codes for CAISALIGQGAREAFF.

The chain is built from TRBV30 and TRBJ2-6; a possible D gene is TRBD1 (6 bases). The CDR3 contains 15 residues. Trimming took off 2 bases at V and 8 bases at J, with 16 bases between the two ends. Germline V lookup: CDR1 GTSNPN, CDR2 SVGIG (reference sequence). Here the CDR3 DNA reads TGTGCCTGGAGTCAGGGGTTCTGGAAGTCCAACGTCCTGACTTTC. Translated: CAWSQGFWKSNVLTF.

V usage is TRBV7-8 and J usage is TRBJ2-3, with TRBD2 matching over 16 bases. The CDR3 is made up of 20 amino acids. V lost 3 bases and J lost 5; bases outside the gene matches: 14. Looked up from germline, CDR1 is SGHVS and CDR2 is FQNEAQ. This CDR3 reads CASSFRDRGLAGGLGDTQYF. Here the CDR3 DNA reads TGTGCCAGCAGCTTCCGGGACAGGGGACTAGCGGGAGGGCTGGGAGATACGCAGTATTTT. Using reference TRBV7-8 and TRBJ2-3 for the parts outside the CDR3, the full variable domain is GAGVSQSPRYKVAKRGQDVALRCDPISGHVSLFWYQQALGQGPEFLTYFQNEAQLDKSGLPSDRFFAERPEGSVSTLKIQRTQQEDSAVYLCASSFRDRGLAGGLGDTQYFGPGTRLTVL.

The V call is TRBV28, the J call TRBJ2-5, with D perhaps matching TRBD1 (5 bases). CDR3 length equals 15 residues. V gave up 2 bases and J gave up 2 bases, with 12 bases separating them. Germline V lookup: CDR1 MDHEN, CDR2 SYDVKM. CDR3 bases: TGTGCCAGCAGTTTAGAGGACACGGATCAAGAGACCCAGTACTTC. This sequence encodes CASSLEDTDQETQYF.

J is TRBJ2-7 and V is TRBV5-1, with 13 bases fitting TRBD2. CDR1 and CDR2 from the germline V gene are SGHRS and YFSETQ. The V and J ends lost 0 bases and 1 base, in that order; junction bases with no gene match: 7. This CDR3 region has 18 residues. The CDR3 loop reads CASSLAPGLAGESYEQYF. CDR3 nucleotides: TGCGCCAGCAGCTTGGCCCCCGGACTAGCGGGAGAGTCCTACGAGCAGTACTTC.

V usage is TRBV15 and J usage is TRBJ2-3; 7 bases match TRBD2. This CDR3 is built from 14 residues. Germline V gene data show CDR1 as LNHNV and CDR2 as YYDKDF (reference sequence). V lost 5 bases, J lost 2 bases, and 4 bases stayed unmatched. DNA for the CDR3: TGTGCCACCAGCGGGGGACTATACACAGATACGCAGTATTTT. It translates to CATSGGLYTDTQYF.

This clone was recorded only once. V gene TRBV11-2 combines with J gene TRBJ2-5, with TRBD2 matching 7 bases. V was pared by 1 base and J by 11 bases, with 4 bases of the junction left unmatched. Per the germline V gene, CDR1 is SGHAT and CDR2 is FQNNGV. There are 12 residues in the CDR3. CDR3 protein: CASSLGAGEQYF. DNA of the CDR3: TGTGCCAGCAGCTTAGGGGCGGGGGAGCAGTACTTC.

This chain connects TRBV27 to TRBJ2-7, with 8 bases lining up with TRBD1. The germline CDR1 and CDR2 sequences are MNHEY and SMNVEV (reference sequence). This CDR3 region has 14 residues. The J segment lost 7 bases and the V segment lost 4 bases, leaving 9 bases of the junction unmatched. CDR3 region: CASSSGTGPREQYF. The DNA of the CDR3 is TGTGCCAGCAGTTCCGGGACAGGCCCACGGGAGCAGTACTTC.

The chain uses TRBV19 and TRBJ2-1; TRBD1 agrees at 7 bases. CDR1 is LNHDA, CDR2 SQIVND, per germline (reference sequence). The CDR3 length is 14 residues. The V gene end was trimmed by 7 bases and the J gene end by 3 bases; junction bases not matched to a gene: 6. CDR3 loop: CASNRDSNYNEQFF. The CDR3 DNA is TGTGCCAGTAACCGGGACAGTAACTACAATGAGCAGTTCTTC.

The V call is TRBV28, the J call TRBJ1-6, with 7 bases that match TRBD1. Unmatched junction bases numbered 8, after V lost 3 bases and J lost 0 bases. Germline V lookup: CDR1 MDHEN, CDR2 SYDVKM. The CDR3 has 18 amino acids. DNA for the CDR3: TGTGCCAGCAGTTTTGGGTCCAGGGGGGCCTCCTATAATTCACCCCTCCACTTT. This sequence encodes CASSFGSRGASYNSPLHF.

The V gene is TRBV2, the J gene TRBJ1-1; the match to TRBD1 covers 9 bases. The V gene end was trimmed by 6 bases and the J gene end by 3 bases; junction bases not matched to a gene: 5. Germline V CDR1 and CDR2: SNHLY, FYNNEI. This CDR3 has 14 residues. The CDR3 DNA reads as TGTGCCAGCAGACCTAGACAGGGGGACACTGAAGCTTTCTTT. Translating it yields CASRPRQGDTEAFF. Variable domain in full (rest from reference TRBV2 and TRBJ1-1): EPEVTQTPSHQVTQMGQEVILRCVPISNHLYFYWYRQILGQKVEFLVSFYNNEISEKSEIFDDQFSVERPDGSNFTLKIRSTKLEDSAMYFCASRPRQGDTEAFFGQGTRLTVV.

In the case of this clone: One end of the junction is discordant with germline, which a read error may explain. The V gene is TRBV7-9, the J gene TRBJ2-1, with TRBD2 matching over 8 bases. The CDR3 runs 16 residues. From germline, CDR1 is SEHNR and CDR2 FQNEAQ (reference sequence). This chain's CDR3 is CSSSSPGPAGVNEQFF. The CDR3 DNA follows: TGTTCCAGCAGCTCCCCGGGGCCAGCGGGAGTTAATGAGCAGTTCTTC.

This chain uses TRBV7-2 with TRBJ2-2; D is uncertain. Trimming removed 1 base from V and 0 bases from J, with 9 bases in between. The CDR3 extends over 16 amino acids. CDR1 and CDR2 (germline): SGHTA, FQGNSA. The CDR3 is CASSLVWSSNTGELFF. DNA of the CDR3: TGTGCCAGCAGCTTAGTGTGGAGTTCGAACACCGGGGAGCTGTTTTTT.

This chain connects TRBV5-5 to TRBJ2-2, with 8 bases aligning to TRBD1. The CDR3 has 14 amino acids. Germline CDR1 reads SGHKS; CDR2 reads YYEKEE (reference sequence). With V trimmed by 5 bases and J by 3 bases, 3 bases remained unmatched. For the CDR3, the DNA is TGTGCCAGCAGTCTGACAGGGGACACCGGGGAGCTGTTTTTT. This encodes CASSLTGDTGELFF.

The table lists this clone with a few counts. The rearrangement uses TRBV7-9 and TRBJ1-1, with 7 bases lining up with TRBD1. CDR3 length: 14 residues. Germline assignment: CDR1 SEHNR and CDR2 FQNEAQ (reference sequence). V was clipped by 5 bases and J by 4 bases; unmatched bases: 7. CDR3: CASSEGAGSTEAFF. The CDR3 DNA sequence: TGTGCCAGCAGCGAGGGGGCCGGGAGCACTGAAGCTTTCTTT.